One and the same sample provided the 12 T cell receptor beta chains below, sequenced in a study of T cells after yellow fever vaccination. MiXCR, run by TCRdb on the 5' RACE reads, gives a single entry per CDR3 protein. The table lists 150,000 to 200,000 distinct CDR3 sequences, more than 9.5% of them singletons. The sample consisted of CD8+ T cells sorted from PBMCs, taken 15 days after the yellow fever booster vaccination. The receptors were gathered from a man aged 18 to 30 who received the YFV17D yellow fever vaccine.

In this sample, this clonotype turned up a few times. The chain uses TRBV7-9 and TRBJ1-2; 7 bases map to TRBD1. V shed 5 bases and J 4 bases; nucleotides not matched to a gene: 7. This CDR3 has 14 residues. CDR1 SEHNR and CDR2 FQNEAQ come from the germline V gene (reference sequence). CDR3 nucleotide sequence: TGTGCCAGCAGCCCGACAGGGAGGATCTATGGCTACACCTTC. Translating gives CASSPTGRIYGYTF.

This clonotype was detected ten times or more. The V call is TRBV12-3 or TRBV12-4, the J call TRBJ2-1; TRBD1 aligns across 12 bases. The length of the CDR3 is 16 residues. V lost 8 bases and J lost 0; bases outside the gene matches: 5. The CDR3 loop reads CASAGQGASSYNEQFF. As DNA, the CDR3 is TGTGCCAGCGCGGGACAGGGGGCGAGCTCCTACAATGAGCAGTTCTTC.

The chain links TRBV5-1 to TRBJ1-4; 9 bases line up with TRBD1. The CDR3 is 14 amino acids. The ends lost 6 bases at V and 5 bases at J; junction bases unmatched: 5. Looked up from germline, CDR1 is SGHRS and CDR2 is YFSETQ. The CDR3 DNA reads as TGCGCCAGCACCTCGGGGACAGGGAATGAAAAACTGTTTTTT. Protein product: CASTSGTGNEKLFF.

This clonotype was picked up a small number of times. CDR3 sequence: CASSLTRFYEQYF. Here the CDR3 DNA reads TGCGCCAGCAGCTTGACTCGGTTCTACGAGCAGTACTTC. The chain couples TRBV5-1 to TRBJ2-7; D not certain. The length of the CDR3 is 13 residues. The ends were cut back, 1 base at V and 3 bases at J, with 8 bases in the middle. Germline CDR1 and CDR2: SGHRS and YFSETQ.

The chain joins TRBV5-1 to TRBJ2-7; the match to TRBD1 covers 9 bases. Germline CDR1 and CDR2: SGHRS and YFSETQ. The V segment lost 0 bases and the J segment 4 bases; nucleotides outside the gene matches: 5. CDR3 length: 15 residues. The CDR3 loop reads CASSLAQGQGYEQYF. In DNA form, the CDR3 reads TGCGCCAGCAGCTTGGCGCAGGGACAGGGATACGAGCAGTACTTC.

V is TRBV6-2 or TRBV6-3 and J is TRBJ2-7; TRBD1 aligns across 9 bases. The CDR3 consists of 15 residues. CDR1 and CDR2 from the germline V gene are MNHEY and SVGEGT. J gave up 5 bases and V 7 bases, and 12 bases lay outside the gene matches. The CDR3 loop is CASTRRDRERHEQYF. As DNA, the CDR3 is TGTGCCAGCACCCGCAGGGACAGGGAACGGCACGAGCAGTACTTC.

This clonotype has a handful of counts. V is TRBV7-9 and J is TRBJ2-2, with 9 bases aligning to TRBD2. Looked up from germline, CDR1 is SEHNR and CDR2 is FQNEAQ (reference sequence). The CDR3 length is 15 residues. J lost 1 base, V lost 5 bases, and 2 bases had no gene match. The CDR3 protein is CASSSSGGNTGELFF. CDR3 DNA: TGTGCCAGCAGCAGTAGCGGGGGGAACACCGGGGAGCTGTTTTTT. Based on the CDR3 plus reference TRBV7-9 and TRBJ2-2, the full variable domain is DTGVSQNPRHKITKRGQNVTFRCDPISEHNRLYWYRQTLGQGPEFLTYFQNEAQLEKSRLLSDRFSAERPKGSFSTLEIQRTEQGDSAMYLCASSSSGGNTGELFFGEGSRLTVL.

This clonotype was seen at least ten times. The chain links TRBV5-1 to TRBJ2-1, with D possibly matching TRBD1 (5 bases). The V gene lost 3 bases and the J gene lost 4 bases, with 8 bases spanning the gap. The CDR3 covers 13 residues. CDR1 is SGHRS, CDR2 YFSETQ, per germline. The CDR3 sequence: CASSSTVYNEQFF. CDR3 coding DNA: TGCGCCAGCAGCTCGACAGTTTACAATGAGCAGTTCTTC.

The chain couples TRBV9 to TRBJ1-5, with 7 bases lining up with TRBD1. The trim removed 5 bases at V and 3 bases at J, leaving 8 bases unmatched. The CDR3 is made up of 15 amino acids. Germline-derived CDR1 and CDR2 are SGDLS and YYNGEE. The chain's CDR3 is CASSITGANNQPQHF. Here the CDR3 DNA reads TGTGCCAGCAGTATCACAGGGGCGAACAATCAGCCCCAGCATTTT.

The chain is built from TRBV6-2 or TRBV6-3 and TRBJ1-5, with a possible D match to TRBD1 (5 bases). This CDR3 is 15 amino acids long. The germline CDR1 and CDR2 sequences are MNHEY and SVGEGT. Between the trimmed V and J ends, which lost 2 bases and 5 bases, there was a span of 13 bases. CDR3 DNA: TGTGCCAGCAGTTACACGGGGGGGAGTGATCAGCCCCAGCATTTT. This sequence encodes CASSYTGGSDQPQHF.

This clonotype was counted between two and nine times. The rearrangement uses TRBV6-6 and TRBJ1-3; D unresolved. V shed 5 bases and J shed 0 bases, with 8 bases lying between them. The CDR3 extends over 14 amino acids. Germline CDR1 is MNHNY and CDR2 is SVGAGI (reference sequence). The CDR3 here is CASSVGYSGNTIYF. The CDR3 nucleotides are TGTGCCAGCAGTGTCGGTTACTCTGGAAACACCATATATTTT.

The sample holds a few counts of this clonotype. The J gene is TRBJ2-1, the V gene TRBV4-3; D tentatively reads TRBD1 or TRBD2 (5 bases each). Trimming took off 1 base at V and 9 bases at J, with 10 bases between the two ends. Germline V gene sequence: CDR1 LGHNA, CDR2 YSLEER. The CDR3 consists of 13 residues. The CDR3 DNA sequence: TGCGCCAGCAGCCAAGGGGGACGCTTTGAGCAGTTCTTC. This gives the protein CASSQGGRFEQFF.